This T cell receptor beta chain appears in the sequencing data of a study of CD8+CD57+ T cells in acquired aplastic anemia. Trimming removed 3 bases at V and 4 bases at J, with 9 bases between. Per germline, CDR1 SNHLY and CDR2 FYNNEI. The CDR3 is 13 amino acids. This clonotype appeared many times. Profiles of TCR beta VDJ and CDR3 were generated from a genomic DNA template. TCRdb re-derived calls from the reads in MiXCR, one entry per CDR3 protein. This sample yields 150,000 to 200,000 distinct CDR3 sequences, of which less than 65% are seen a single time; approximately 40% belongs to the top ten. Only patients with CD8+CD57+ cell expansion on flow cytometry were chosen for sequencing.

Sequencing was carried out using sorted CD4+, CD8+, or CD8+CD57+ T cells (not recorded which) from PBMCs. The source is a human donor with aplastic anemia. The V and J genes are TRBV2 and TRBJ1-2; no reliable D call. The CDR3: CASSDNGIYGYTF. The CDR3 DNA follows: TGTGCCAGCAGTGATAACGGGATCTATGGCTACACCTTC.